The source of this T cell receptor beta chain is a study of tumor and adjacent non-tumor tissue in lung cancer. TCRbeta libraries were built with three rounds of nested PCR, modified from ARM-PCR. Each CDR3 protein is one row after TCRdb ran MiXCR on the multiplex PCR reads. The table has more than 60,000 distinct CDR3 sequences, approximately 73% seen once. General study points: Tumor TCR diversity, when higher, was linked to shorter survival.

This clonotype has more than one count but fewer than ten. The target antigen is unknown. The template was RNA from unsorted bulk tissue. This non-tumor lung sample came from over 3 cm beyond the tumor edge. The J segment lost 5 bases and the V segment lost 0 bases, leaving 1 base of the junction unmatched. This CDR3 contains 15 residues. Germline CDR1 LGHNA, CDR2 YSLEER. Sequencing was performed on distant non-tumor lung tissue. This sequence originates from a man in his 60s with non-small cell lung cancer. V usage is TRBV4-3 and J usage is TRBJ2-1; 10 nucleotides align to TRBD2. The CDR3 loop reads CASSQDSGRHNEQFF. The CDR3, as DNA: TGCGCCAGCAGCCAAGATAGCGGGAGGCACAATGAGCAGTTCTTC.